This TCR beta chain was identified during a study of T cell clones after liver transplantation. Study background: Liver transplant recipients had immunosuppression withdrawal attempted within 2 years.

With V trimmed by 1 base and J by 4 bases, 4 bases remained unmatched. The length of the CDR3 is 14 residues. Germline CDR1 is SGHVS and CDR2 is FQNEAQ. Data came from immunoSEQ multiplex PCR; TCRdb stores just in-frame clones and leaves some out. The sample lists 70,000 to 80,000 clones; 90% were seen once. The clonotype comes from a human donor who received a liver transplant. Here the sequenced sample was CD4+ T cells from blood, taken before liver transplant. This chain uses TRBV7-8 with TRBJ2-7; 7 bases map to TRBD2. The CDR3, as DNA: TGTGCCAGCAGCTTAGTTGCACTAGCGTACGAGCAGTACTTC. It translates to CASSLVALAYEQYF.